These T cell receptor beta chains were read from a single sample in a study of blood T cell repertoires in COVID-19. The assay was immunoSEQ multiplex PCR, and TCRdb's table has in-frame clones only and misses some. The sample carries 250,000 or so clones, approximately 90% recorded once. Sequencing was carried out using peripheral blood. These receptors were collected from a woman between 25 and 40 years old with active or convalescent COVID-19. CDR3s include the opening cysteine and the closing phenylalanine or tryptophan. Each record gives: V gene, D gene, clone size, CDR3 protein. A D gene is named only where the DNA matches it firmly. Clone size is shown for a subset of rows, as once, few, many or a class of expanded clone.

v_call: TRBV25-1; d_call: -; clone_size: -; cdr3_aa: CASSDPAGSTGNTIYF
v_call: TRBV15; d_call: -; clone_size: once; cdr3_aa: CATSRGGQGKVGNEQFF
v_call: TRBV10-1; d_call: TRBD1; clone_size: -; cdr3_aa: CASSKDRGFYGYTF
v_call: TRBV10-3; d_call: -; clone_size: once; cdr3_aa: CAIRPGDGGNQPQHF
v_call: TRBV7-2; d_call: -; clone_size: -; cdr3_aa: CASLTGSYNEQFF
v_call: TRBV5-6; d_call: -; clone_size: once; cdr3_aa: CASSLGITGFSGNTIYF
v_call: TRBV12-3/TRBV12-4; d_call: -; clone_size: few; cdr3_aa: CASNRGVGPQHF
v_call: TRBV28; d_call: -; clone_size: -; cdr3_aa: CASRRPPDTQYF
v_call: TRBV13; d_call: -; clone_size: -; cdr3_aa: CASSPASAAGNTIYF
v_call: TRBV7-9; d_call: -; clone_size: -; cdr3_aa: CALEAYGYTF
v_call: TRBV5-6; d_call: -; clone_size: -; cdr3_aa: CASSWARQDTGELFF
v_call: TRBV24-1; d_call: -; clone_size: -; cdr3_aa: CATSVPPPQHF
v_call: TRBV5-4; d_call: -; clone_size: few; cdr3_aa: CASSSFQAPVSNF
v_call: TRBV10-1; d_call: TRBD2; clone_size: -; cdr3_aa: CASRQTFRGLAGITGANVLTF
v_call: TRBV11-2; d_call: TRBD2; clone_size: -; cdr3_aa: CASSFSRGVGETQYF
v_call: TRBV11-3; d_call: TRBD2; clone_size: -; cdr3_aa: CASSLALAGSSYNEQFF
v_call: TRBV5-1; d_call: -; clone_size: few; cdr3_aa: CASSENSGFVQAFF
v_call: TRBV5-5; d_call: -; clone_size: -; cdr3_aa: CASSLGIGDYGYTF
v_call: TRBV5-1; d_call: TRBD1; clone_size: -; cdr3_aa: CASSLGTGGNTEAFF
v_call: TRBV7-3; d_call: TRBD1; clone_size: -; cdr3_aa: CASSSTGIGEQYF
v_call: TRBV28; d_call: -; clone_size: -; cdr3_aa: CASPPPGHRTTYNEQFF
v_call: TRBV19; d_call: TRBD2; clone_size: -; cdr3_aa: CASSIGRGDFRNEQFF
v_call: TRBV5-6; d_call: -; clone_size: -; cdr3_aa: CASSLRGGHEQFF
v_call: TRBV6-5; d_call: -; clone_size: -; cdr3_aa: CASRPGDGNTEAFF
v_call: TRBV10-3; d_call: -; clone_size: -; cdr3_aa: CAIKVQADNEQYF
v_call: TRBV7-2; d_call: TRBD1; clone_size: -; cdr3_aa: CASSLDYRDRDTIYF